The 27 T cell receptor beta chains below were found in one sample sequenced in a study of blood T cell repertoires in COVID-19. Only in-frame clones appear in the TCRdb table, and some are missing; sequencing was by immunoSEQ multiplex PCR. The sample lists about 210,000 clones, about 83% occurring once. Sequences were obtained from peripheral blood. All receptors derive from a woman between 50 and 59 years old with active or convalescent COVID-19.

This chain joins TRBV28 and TRBJ1-4, with no clear D. Germline V gene lookup returns CDR1 MDHEN and CDR2 SYDVKM. V gave up 4 bases and J gave up 3 bases, with 3 bases separating them. This CDR3 is built from 12 residues. The CDR3 loop is CASSSANEKLFF. The CDR3 DNA is TGTGCCAGCAGTTCTGCTAATGAAAAACTGTTTTTT.

The V gene is TRBV5-1, the J gene TRBJ2-7, with D possibly being TRBD1 (5 bases). V shed 3 bases and J shed 4 bases, with 11 bases lying between them. Germline loops: CDR1 SGHRS, CDR2 YFSETQ. This CDR3 is 13 amino acids long. CDR3 amino acids: CASSSQTGYEQYF. The CDR3 bases are TGCGCCAGCAGCTCCCAAACAGGTTACGAGCAGTACTTC.

This clone has a handful of counts. The chain is built from TRBV7-2 and TRBJ2-5; 7 nucleotides agree with TRBD2. V dropped 1 base and J dropped 4; count of bases not matched to a gene: 3. Germline V CDR1 and CDR2: SGHTA, FQGNSA. The CDR3 covers 14 residues. The CDR3 loop reads CASSLVAGAETQYF. In DNA form, the CDR3 reads TGTGCCAGCAGCTTAGTTGCGGGAGCAGAGACCCAGTACTTC.

V and J are TRBV6-6 and TRBJ1-6, with 7 nucleotides matching TRBD1. This CDR3 has 14 amino acids. V trimming: 10 bases; J trimming: 7 bases; junction bases outside the gene matches: 10. Germline values: CDR1 MNHNY, CDR2 SVGAGI (reference sequence). CDR3 loop: CATRTGTENSPLHF. The CDR3 nucleotides read TGTGCCACTCGAACTGGGACAGAGAATTCACCCCTCCACTTT.

Here the CDR3 reads CASSLLASAPNEQFF. Written as DNA, the CDR3 is TGTGCCAGCAGCTTGCTCGCTAGCGCCCCCAATGAGCAGTTCTTC. The chain employs TRBV5-4 and TRBJ2-1, with D perhaps matching TRBD2 (6 bases). With 1 base removed from V and 6 bases from J, the gap between germline ends came to 14 bases. This CDR3 contains 15 residues. In germline, CDR1 is SGHNT, CDR2 YYREEE (reference sequence).

The gene calls are TRBV7-8 and TRBJ2-5; a weak D match, TRBD1 (5 bases). Per the germline V gene, CDR1 is SGHVS and CDR2 is FQNEAQ. Trimming took off 5 bases at V and 2 bases at J, with 12 bases between the two ends. The CDR3 has 14 amino acids. For the CDR3, the DNA is TGTGCCAGCAGCCCGACAGAGAAACAAGAGACCCAGTACTTC. It is translated as CASSPTEKQETQYF.

This chain uses TRBV5-1 with TRBJ1-5; TRBD1 might be the D (5 bases). This CDR3 is built from 14 residues. The V end lost 0 bases, the J end lost 6 bases, and 10 bases lay between the germline ends. The germline CDR1 and CDR2 sequences are SGHRS and YFSETQ. The CDR3 loop is CASSLGPDSQPQHF. CDR3 sequence (DNA): TGCGCCAGCAGCTTGGGGCCAGACAGTCAGCCCCAGCATTTT.

This chain joins TRBV6-5 and TRBJ1-5; D unresolved. The germline V and J ends were trimmed by 6 bases and 2 bases, with 11 bases remaining between them. The CDR3 sequence is 14 residues long. Germline V gene sequence: CDR1 MNHEY, CDR2 SVGAGI. CDR3 protein: CASRSYGGNQPQHF. In DNA, the CDR3 is TGTGCCAGCAGGAGTTACGGAGGCAATCAGCCCCAGCATTTT.

This clone was seen repeatedly, ten times or more. The chain has TRBV2 and TRBJ1-1; 9 nucleotides line up with TRBD1. This CDR3 has 14 amino acids. Germline V gene lookup returns CDR1 SNHLY and CDR2 FYNNEI. V lost 6 bases to trimming and J lost 4 bases; unmatched junction nucleotides: 6. The CDR3 loop is CASRTTGGVTEAFF. The CDR3 nucleotides read TGTGCCAGCAGGACGACAGGGGGAGTCACTGAAGCTTTCTTT.

This chain joins TRBV5-6 and TRBJ2-2; 10 nucleotides align to TRBD2. The CDR3 is 15 amino acids. The V gene end was trimmed by 4 bases and the J gene end by 5 bases; junction bases not matched to a gene: 5. In germline, CDR1 is SGHDT, CDR2 YYEEEE. The CDR3 spells CASSPLAGVTGELFF. The CDR3 region has the DNA TGTGCCAGCAGCCCTCTAGCGGGAGTGACCGGGGAGCTGTTTTTT.

The chain employs TRBV27 and TRBJ1-1, with TRBD1 matching over 9 bases. The trim removed 5 bases at V and 4 bases at J, leaving 20 bases unmatched. The CDR3 loop spans 19 amino acids. Germline values: CDR1 MNHEY, CDR2 SMNVEV (reference sequence). CDR3 amino acids: CASSRGGQGVHRAGTEAFF. CDR3 DNA sequence: TGTGCCAGCAGTCGTGGGGGACAGGGTGTACATAGGGCAGGCACTGAAGCTTTCTTT.

This rearrangement joins TRBV7-9 to TRBJ1-2; D is perhaps TRBD1 (6 bases). CDR3 length: 12 residues. Germline values: CDR1 SEHNR, CDR2 FQNEAQ (reference sequence). The V and J ends lost 4 bases and 7 bases respectively, with 10 bases between them. CDR3 nucleotide sequence: TGTGCCAGCAGCTCCGACAGGTCTGGCTACACCTTC. It translates to CASSSDRSGYTF. The full variable domain, rest sourced from reference TRBV7-9 and TRBJ1-2, is DTGVSQNPRHKITKRGQNVTFRCDPISEHNRLYWYRQTLGQGPEFLTYFQNEAQLEKSRLLSDRFSAERPKGSFSTLEIQRTEQGDSAMYLCASSSDRSGYTFGSGTRLTVV.

The chain joins TRBV19 to TRBJ1-1, with 7 positions matching TRBD1. This CDR3 region has 15 residues. J lost 2 bases, V lost 7 bases, and 10 bases had no gene match. CDR1 is LNHDA and CDR2 is SQIVND in the germline V gene (reference sequence). The chain's CDR3 is CASIDLGQTNTEAFF. The CDR3 DNA reads TGTGCCAGTATTGACTTGGGACAGACCAACACTGAAGCTTTCTTT. The full variable domain, with the rest looked up from reference TRBV19 and TRBJ1-1, is DGGITQSPKYLFRKEGQNVTLSCEQNLNHDAMYWYRQDPGQGLRLIYYSQIVNDFQKGDIAEGYSVSREKKESFPLTVTSAQKNPTAFYLCASIDLGQTNTEAFFGQGTRLTVV.

The chain has TRBV3-1 (or the pseudogene TRBV3-2) and TRBJ1-1, with 8 bases lining up with TRBD1. Germline V gives CDR1 LGHDT, CDR2 YNNKEL (reference sequence). The CDR3 runs to 13 residues. The trim removed 3 bases at V and 6 bases at J, leaving 3 bases unmatched. CDR3 amino acids: CASSHGTGSEAFF. The CDR3 DNA reads TGTGCCAGCAGCCACGGGACAGGCTCTGAAGCTTTCTTT.

This clone has just one count. The chain couples TRBV28 to TRBJ2-1; D is unresolved. The CDR3 totals 11 residues. The germline V gene encodes CDR1 MDHEN and CDR2 SYDVKM. V was trimmed by 3 bases and J by 10 bases, leaving 7 bases between them. This CDR3 reads CASSLRREQFF. The DNA for the CDR3 is TGTGCCAGCAGTTTGAGGCGGGAGCAGTTCTTC.

The chain couples TRBV19 to TRBJ2-2; the match to TRBD2 covers 10 bases. The CDR3 is made up of 14 amino acids. Trimming removed 5 bases from V and 6 bases from J; junction bases left unmatched: 3. Per germline, CDR1 LNHDA and CDR2 SQIVND (reference sequence). CDR3 sequence reads: CASSQSGRAGELFF. The CDR3 nucleotides read TGTGCCAGTAGTCAGAGCGGGAGGGCCGGGGAGCTGTTTTTT.

The chain employs TRBV5-1 and TRBJ2-3; no firm D call. The CDR3 spans 14 residues. Germline loops: CDR1 SGHRS, CDR2 YFSETQ. Deletions cut 3 bases from V and 2 bases from J, with 10 bases between. The CDR3 reads CASSSDFPTDTQYF. The CDR3 DNA sequence: TGCGCCAGCAGCTCAGACTTTCCCACAGATACGCAGTATTTT. The complete variable domain, with remaining parts taken from reference TRBV5-1 and TRBJ2-3, reads KAGVTQTPRYLIKTRGQQVTLSCSPISGHRSVSWYQQTPGQGLQFLFEYFSETQRNKGNFPGRFSGRQFSNSRSEMNVSTLELGDSALYLCASSSDFPTDTQYFGPGTRLTVL.

V gene TRBV4-1 combines with J gene TRBJ2-7, with 10 bases identical to TRBD1. This CDR3 has 17 residues. With 6 bases clipped from V and 0 bases from J, the junction kept 11 bases outside the gene matches. The germline gives CDR1 MGHRA, CDR2 YSYEKL. The chain's CDR3 is CASRRSPGQGISYEQYF. The CDR3 DNA sequence: TGCGCCAGCAGGCGATCTCCGGGACAGGGGATCTCCTACGAGCAGTACTTC.

The chain recombines TRBV28 with TRBJ1-5, with D unresolved. Trimming cost V 3 bases and J 5 bases, with 14 bases left between them. Germline-derived CDR1 and CDR2 are MDHEN and SYDVKM. The CDR3 has 15 residues. The CDR3 is CASSFEGYRDQPQHF. The CDR3 nucleotides read TGTGCCAGCAGTTTTGAAGGTTACCGGGATCAGCCCCAGCATTTT.

This chain uses TRBV6-6 with TRBJ1-2, with 8 bases aligning to TRBD1. The CDR3 is 14 residues long. The germline V gene has CDR1 MNHNY and CDR2 SVGAGI (reference sequence). Losses at the gene ends were 5 bases for V and 1 base for J; bases not matched to a gene: 3. In DNA, the CDR3 is TGTGCCAGCAGTGCCGACAGGGGTAACTATGGCTACACCTTC. It specifies CASSADRGNYGYTF.

The genes are TRBV5-1 and TRBJ1-4, with 7 bases identical to TRBD1. Per the germline V gene, CDR1 is SGHRS and CDR2 is YFSETQ. V shed 2 bases, J shed 5 bases, and the junction held 3 bases outside the gene matches. There are 14 residues in the CDR3. This CDR3 reads CASSLRTGNEKLFF. DNA of the CDR3: TGCGCCAGCAGCTTAAGGACAGGCAATGAAAAACTGTTTTTT.

A note on this clone: The DNA is omitted, as the CDR3 cannot be located on it reliably, and the CDR3 follows TCRdb's listing. The chain employs TRBV9 and TRBJ2-2; the table's D gene call, TRBD2, was not cross checked with the DNA. The CDR3 sequence runs 18 residues, both termini included. Germline assignment: CDR1 SGDLS and CDR2 YYNGEE. The CDR3 sequence is CASSVEAGSGFGAGELFF.

The chain has TRBV6-5 and TRBJ1-2; 7 bases fit TRBD1. The CDR3 spans 14 residues. CDR1 is MNHEY and CDR2 is SVGAGI in the germline V gene. J gave up 3 bases and V 4 bases, and 5 bases lay outside the gene matches. CDR3 sequence: CASSLAGGYYGYTF. The CDR3 DNA reads TGTGCCAGCAGTTTGGCAGGGGGTTACTATGGCTACACCTTC.

V and J are TRBV6-5 and TRBJ2-7; 7 bases match TRBD2. V trimming: 6 bases; J trimming: 4 bases; junction bases outside the gene matches: 12. Germline loops: CDR1 MNHEY, CDR2 SVGAGI. The CDR3 runs 15 residues. Here the CDR3 DNA reads TGTGCCAGCAGCGCGCTGGGAGGGAGTTTGTACGAGCAGTACTTC. Translation gives CASSALGGSLYEQYF.

This chain uses TRBV7-2 with TRBJ1-1; the D gene is possibly TRBD1 (6 bases). The CDR3 is made up of 13 amino acids. Germline V gives CDR1 SGHTA, CDR2 FQGNSA. V gave up 5 bases and J gave up 8 bases, with 15 bases separating them. The CDR3 nucleotides read TGTGCCAGCAGCGGTGCAGGGGTCCTCGAAGCTTTCTTT. Translation gives CASSGAGVLEAFF.

The CDR3 nucleotides are TGTGCCAGTACGACGCGGGGACAGGGAGGGAGTGGCAATCAGCCCCAGCATTTT. Residues: CASTTRGQGGSGNQPQHF. This sequence joins TRBV19 and TRBJ1-5; the match to TRBD1 covers 9 bases. With V trimmed by 7 bases and J by 2 bases, 15 bases remained unmatched. The CDR3 contains 18 residues. Per germline, CDR1 LNHDA and CDR2 SQIVND (reference sequence).

This chain joins TRBV24-1 and TRBJ2-1; 8 bases are shared with TRBD2. This CDR3 region has 16 residues. Germline CDR1 and CDR2: KGHDR and SFDVKD. V was clipped by 5 bases and J by 7 bases; unmatched bases: 12. CDR3 protein: CATSGPGLAGVNEQFF. CDR3 nucleotides: TGTGCCACCAGTGGACCCGGACTAGCCGGAGTGAATGAGCAGTTCTTC.